This record covers a single T cell receptor beta chain. Its antigen is as yet unknown. This sample was taken from a study of PD-1 blockade in mismatch repair-deficient tumors. Overall study context: Enrolled about 2012-2017, patients had progressing, pretreated mismatch repair-deficient cancers of 12 to 13 types.

Repertoires were generated with immunoSEQ multiplex PCR, while TCRdb's copy carries only in-frame clones and drops some. The table includes 50,000 or so clones, 77% detected once. This CDR3 is 17 amino acids long. Germline V CDR1 and CDR2: MNHNS, SASEGT. The V gene end was trimmed by 2 bases and the J gene end by 2 bases; junction bases not matched to a gene: 10. Study-level findings and limits: Rapid post-treatment expansion, then contraction, generally preceding radiologic response, marked tumor-resident clones.

Three pembrolizumab responders had their TCRs sequenced. J is TRBJ2-7 and V is TRBV6-1, with 9 bases matching TRBD2. This specimen was PBMCs, taken before pembrolizumab treatment. The TCR comes from an adult with mismatch repair-deficient cancer. CDR3 sequence (DNA): TGTGCCAGCAGTGAATGGGGGTTAGCGGGAGAACCCTACGAGCAGTACTTC. This encodes CASSEWGLAGEPYEQYF.